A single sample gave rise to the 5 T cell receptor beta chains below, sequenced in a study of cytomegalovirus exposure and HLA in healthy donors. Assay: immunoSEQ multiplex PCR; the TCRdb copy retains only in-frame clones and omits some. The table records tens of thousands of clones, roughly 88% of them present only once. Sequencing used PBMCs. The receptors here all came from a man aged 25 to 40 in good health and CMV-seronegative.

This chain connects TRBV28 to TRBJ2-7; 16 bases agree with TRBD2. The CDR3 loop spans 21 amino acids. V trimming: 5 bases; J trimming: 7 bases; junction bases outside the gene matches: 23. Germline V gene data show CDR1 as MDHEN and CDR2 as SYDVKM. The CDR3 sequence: CASSEGGQGAGGLAGGREQYF. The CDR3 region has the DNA TGTGCCAGCAGTGAGGGGGGACAGGGGGCTGGGGGACTAGCGGGAGGGCGTGAGCAGTACTTC.

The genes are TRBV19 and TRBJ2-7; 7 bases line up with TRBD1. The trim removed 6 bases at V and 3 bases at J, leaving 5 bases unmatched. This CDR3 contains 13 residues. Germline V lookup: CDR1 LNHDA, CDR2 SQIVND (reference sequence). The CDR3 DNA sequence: TGTGCCAGTAGCCGGGACAGCTACTACGAGCAGTACTTC. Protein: CASSRDSYYEQYF.

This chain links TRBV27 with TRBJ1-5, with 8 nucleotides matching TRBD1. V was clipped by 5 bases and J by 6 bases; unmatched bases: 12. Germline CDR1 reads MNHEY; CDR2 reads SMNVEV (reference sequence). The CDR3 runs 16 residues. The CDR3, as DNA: TGTGCCAGCAGTCCCTACCCACAGGGGGTACGTCAGCCCCAGCATTTT. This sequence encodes CASSPYPQGVRQPQHF.

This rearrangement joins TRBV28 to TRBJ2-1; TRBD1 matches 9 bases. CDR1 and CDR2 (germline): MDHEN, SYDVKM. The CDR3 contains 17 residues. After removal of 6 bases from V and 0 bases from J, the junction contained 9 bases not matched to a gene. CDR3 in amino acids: CASRKPGTGSSYNEQFF. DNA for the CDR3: TGTGCCAGCAGGAAACCCGGGACAGGGAGCTCCTACAATGAGCAGTTCTTC.

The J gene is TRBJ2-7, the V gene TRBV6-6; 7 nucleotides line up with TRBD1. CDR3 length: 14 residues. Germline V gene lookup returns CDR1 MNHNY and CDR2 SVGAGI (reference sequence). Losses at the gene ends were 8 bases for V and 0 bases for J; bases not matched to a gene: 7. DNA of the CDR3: TGTGCCAGCGGACAAAGGGACAGCTCCTACGAGCAGTACTTC. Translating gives CASGQRDSSYEQYF.